This T cell receptor (beta chain) was found in a study of shared clonotypes between healthy human individuals. At the level of the study: Donors, aged 18 to 49, were a couple of women and a few men. Study observations and caveats: A small donor pool kept down the genetic and exposure-history diversity that was represented. Despite large depth, sorted-subset datasets appeared incompletely sequenced.

Remarks on this clone: Its antigen is currently unknown.

Generated by immunoSEQ multiplex PCR, the TCRdb table keeps only in-frame clones and is missing some. The sample holds more than 850,000 clones, 75% to 85% seen once. The TCR was taken from a man aged 18 to 29 in good health. Some clones in this sample may be carry-over from other donors' samples. Sequenced material: memory CD4+ T cells from PBMCs. Subset in this sample: CD45RA-negative fraction.

Here the CDR3 DNA reads TGTGCCAGCAGCAACCGCGGGGGACTAGCTTACGAGCAGTACTTC. Translated: CASSNRGGLAYEQYF. The gene calls are TRBV7-9 and TRBJ2-7; 9 positions agree with TRBD2. The CDR3 is made up of 15 amino acids. CDR1 and CDR2 from the germline V gene are SEHNR and FQNEAQ (reference sequence). The ends lost 5 bases at V and 4 bases at J; junction bases unmatched: 9.